Each of the 28 T cell receptor beta chains below was sequenced from the same sample in a study of siplizumab effects on memory and regulatory T cells. Assay: immunoSEQ multiplex PCR; the TCRdb copy retains only in-frame clones and omits some. The repertoire holds some 64,000 clones, with less than 80% as singletons. Sample: memory CD4+ T cells sorted from blood. These receptors all stem from a human donor in good health.

The chain has TRBV6-1 and TRBJ1-1; no clear D. The CDR3 consists of 14 residues. Germline V gene data show CDR1 as MNHNS and CDR2 as SASEGT. Trimming took 5 bases from V and 1 from J, leaving 11 bases between them. The CDR3 nucleotides read TGTGCCAGCAGTCTAGGAGGAGAGAACACTGAAGCTTTCTTT. It encodes CASSLGGENTEAFF.

DNA for the CDR3: TGTGCCAGCAGCTTAGGGGGAAATGGAAACACCATATATTTT. It translates to CASSLGGNGNTIYF. The chain joins TRBV7-2 to TRBJ1-3; no firm D call. CDR1 is SGHTA, CDR2 FQGNSA, per germline. Trimming removed 1 base at V and 3 bases at J, with 7 bases between. There are 14 residues in the CDR3. Variable domain in full (rest from reference TRBV7-2 and TRBJ1-3): GAGVSQSPSNKVTEKGKDVELRCDPISGHTALYWYRQSLGQGLEFLIYFQGNSAPDKSGLPSDRFSAERTGGSVSTLTIQRTQQEDSAVYLCASSLGGNGNTIYFGEGSWLTVV.

The chain couples TRBV2 to TRBJ2-5; D might be TRBD2 (6 bases). Germline-derived CDR1 and CDR2 are SNHLY and FYNNEI. The CDR3 runs 14 residues. Trimming removed 6 bases from V and 1 base from J, with 12 bases in between. The CDR3 sequence is CASRGGGSQETQYF. CDR3 DNA sequence: TGTGCCAGCAGAGGTGGGGGGAGCCAAGAGACCCAGTACTTC.

This clone appeared a single time. DNA for the CDR3: TGTGCCAGCAGTGACTTCTCAGGGAACGGTCAGCCCCAGCATTTT. It specifies CASSDFSGNGQPQHF. V is TRBV6-1 and J is TRBJ1-5, with D tentatively TRBD1 (5 bases). This CDR3 region has 15 residues. From germline, CDR1 is MNHNS and CDR2 SASEGT. Trimming shortened V by 3 bases and J by 6 bases, and 15 bases separated the two germline ends.

V gene TRBV6-1 combines with J gene TRBJ1-3; no clear D gene. Per the germline V gene, CDR1 is MNHNS and CDR2 is SASEGT. The CDR3 totals 13 residues. The V end was cut by 6 bases, the J end by 0 bases, with 6 bases between. This CDR3 is CASSRGSGNTIYF. As DNA, the CDR3 is TGTGCCAGCAGCCGGGGCTCTGGAAACACCATATATTTT.

The chain has TRBV7-6 and TRBJ1-1; TRBD1 matches at 8 bases. Germline CDR1 SGHVS, CDR2 FNYEAQ. V dropped 5 bases and J dropped 5; count of bases not matched to a gene: 10. The CDR3 is made up of 15 amino acids. This chain's CDR3 is CASSRPQGETTEAFF. The CDR3 DNA sequence: TGTGCCAGCAGCAGGCCACAGGGGGAAACTACTGAAGCTTTCTTT.

V usage is TRBV7-9 and J usage is TRBJ2-1, with TRBD2 matching 8 bases. The CDR3 sequence is 16 residues long. The germline V gene encodes CDR1 SEHNR and CDR2 FQNEAQ (reference sequence). Trimming took 5 bases from V and 6 from J; bases not matched to a gene: 12. In nucleotides, the CDR3 is TGTGCCAGCAGCCCGGGGTTAATAGCGGGGTCCAATGAGCAGTTCTTC. Translating it yields CASSPGLIAGSNEQFF.

This clone was found a few times. The chain couples TRBV19 to TRBJ1-1, with TRBD1 as a possible D gene (6 bases). V was clipped by 7 bases and J by 4 bases, with 22 bases between them. The CDR3 runs 16 residues. Germline CDR1 is LNHDA and CDR2 is SQIVND (reference sequence). CDR3 in DNA: TGTGCCAGTACCCCTGCAGGGGCGGGCCGAGTCACTGAAGCTTTCTTT. Its protein is CASTPAGAGRVTEAFF.

The chain joins TRBV7-2 to TRBJ2-7; a possible D gene is TRBD2 (6 bases). Germline V CDR1 and CDR2: SGHTA, FQGNSA. The V end was cut by 5 bases, the J end by 5 bases, with 13 bases between. The length of the CDR3 is 13 residues. The CDR3 loop is CASSPQRGNEQYF. The CDR3 DNA reads TGTGCCAGCAGCCCCCAACGGGGGAACGAGCAGTACTTC.

V and J are TRBV4-1 and TRBJ2-2, with TRBD2 identical over 13 bases. The germline V gene encodes CDR1 MGHRA and CDR2 YSYEKL. The CDR3 length is 18 residues. Trimming cost V 3 bases and J 5 bases; bases outside gene matches: 9. The CDR3 DNA reads TGCGCCAGCAGCCAGACCGGGACTAGCGGGGCGAGAACCGGGGAGCTGTTTTTT. As protein: CASSQTGTSGARTGELFF.

This rearrangement joins TRBV11-2 to TRBJ1-4, with D unclear. V was trimmed by 1 base and J by 8 bases, leaving 14 bases between them. Germline assignment: CDR1 SGHAT and CDR2 FQNNGV. This CDR3 spans 15 amino acids. CDR3 in DNA: TGTGCCAGCAGCTTAGGAGGGAACAAAGGGGAAAAACTGTTTTTT. This codes for CASSLGGNKGEKLFF.

The J gene is TRBJ1-2, the V gene TRBV11-2; 7 bases map to TRBD1. This CDR3 is built from 15 residues. J was trimmed by 8 bases and V by 5 bases; bases with no gene match: 14. Germline assignment: CDR1 SGHAT and CDR2 FQNNGV. CDR3 protein: CASSEGQPGHGGYTF. As DNA, the CDR3 is TGTGCCAGCAGCGAGGGACAGCCGGGGCACGGGGGCTACACCTTC.

The chain is built from TRBV6-1 and TRBJ1-2; maybe TRBD1 (6 bases). V was clipped by 8 bases and J by 7 bases, with 11 bases between them. CDR3 length: 11 amino acids. Looked up from germline, CDR1 is MNHNS and CDR2 is SASEGT. The CDR3 DNA reads as TGTGCCAGCTTTGGACAGTTTGGCTACACCTTC. It yields the protein CASFGQFGYTF.

CDR3 nucleotides: TGTGCCAGCAGCTTGAATATAAATAGCAATCAGCCCCAGCATTTT. Translation gives CASSLNINSNQPQHF. The chain couples TRBV5-5 to TRBJ1-5, with no clear D. CDR3 length: 15 residues. Trimming took off 1 base at V and 0 bases at J, with 8 bases between the two ends. The germline V gene encodes CDR1 SGHKS and CDR2 YYEKEE (reference sequence).

The J gene is TRBJ1-6, the V gene TRBV7-3; TRBD1 matches 8 bases. Germline-derived CDR1 and CDR2 are SGHTA and FQGTGA. The CDR3 totals 15 residues. After removal of 2 bases from V and 7 bases from J, the junction contained 4 bases not matched to a gene. The CDR3 is CASSLQGAGNSPLHF. The CDR3 region has the DNA TGTGCCAGCAGCTTACAGGGGGCGGGCAATTCACCCCTCCACTTT. Using reference TRBV7-3 and TRBJ1-6 for the parts outside the CDR3, the full variable domain is GAGVSQTPSNKVTEKGKYVELRCDPISGHTALYWYRQSLGQGPEFLIYFQGTGAADDSGLPNDRFFAVRPEGSVSTLKIQRTERGDSAVYLCASSLQGAGNSPLHFGNGTRLTVT.

Here the CDR3 DNA reads TGCAGCGTCCAAACGACAGCGAACTATGGCTACACCTTC. The encoded protein is CSVQTTANYGYTF. V and J are TRBV29-1 and TRBJ1-2; D may be TRBD1 (5 bases). Germline V lookup: CDR1 SQVTM, CDR2 ANQGSEA. With 6 bases removed from V and 2 bases from J, the gap between germline ends came to 13 bases. The CDR3 totals 13 residues.

In its sample, this clone was seen a few times. The chain carries TRBV6-6 and TRBJ1-5, with D uncertain. Germline CDR1 reads MNHNY; CDR2 reads SVGAGI (reference sequence). The ends were cut back, 0 bases at V and 3 bases at J, with 12 bases in the middle. The CDR3 covers 16 residues. Here the CDR3 DNA reads TGTGCCAGCAGTTACTCGGCTCAGGCAATCAATCAGCCCCAGCATTTT. Translated, it gives CASSYSAQAINQPQHF.

This clone showed up just a few times. The rearrangement uses TRBV9 and TRBJ2-2, with 9 nucleotides matching TRBD1. The trim removed 1 base at V and 0 bases at J, leaving 16 bases unmatched. Germline V gene lookup returns CDR1 SGDLS and CDR2 YYNGEE. CDR3 length equals 21 residues. The CDR3: CASSVSEPTGGQFANTGELFF. Here the CDR3 DNA reads TGTGCCAGCAGCGTATCCGAACCAACAGGGGGCCAGTTCGCGAACACCGGGGAGCTGTTTTTT.

The chain joins TRBV10-3 to TRBJ2-3; D perhaps matches TRBD1 (6 bases). This CDR3 contains 17 residues. The ends were cut back, 2 bases at V and 6 bases at J, with 21 bases in the middle. CDR1 is ENHRY and CDR2 is SYGVKD in the germline V gene. The CDR3 spells CAISEGKTGKPSDTQYF. The CDR3 DNA is TGTGCCATCAGTGAGGGAAAAACAGGGAAGCCGTCTGATACGCAGTATTTT.

The chain carries TRBV19 and TRBJ1-1; no clear D gene. Trimming stripped 5 bases from V and 1 base from J, with 11 bases between. In germline, CDR1 is LNHDA, CDR2 SQIVND (reference sequence). The CDR3 extends over 14 amino acids. For the CDR3, the DNA is TGTGCCAGTAGTTTGGGGAACGCGAACACTGAAGCTTTCTTT. Its translation is CASSLGNANTEAFF.

The chain recombines TRBV21-1 with TRBJ1-6. TRBV21-1 is annotated as a pseudogene. This CDR3 has 17 amino acids. CDR3 in DNA: TGTGCCAGCAGCACACTCCGGGACCGAGGGATATGGTCACCCCTCCACTTT. Protein: CASSTLRDRGIWSPLHF.

The chain couples TRBV30 to TRBJ2-2; D is uncertain. Germline CDR1 and CDR2: GTSNPN and SVGIG (reference sequence). The CDR3 runs to 14 residues. V was clipped by 0 bases and J by 7 bases, with 12 bases between them. The DNA for the CDR3 is TGTGCCTGGAGTGTGGAGAGAAAAGGCGGGGAGCTGTTTTTT. Its translation: CAWSVERKGGELFF.

The rearrangement links TRBV11-3 to TRBJ2-3; no reliable D call. V was trimmed by 5 bases and J by 2 bases, leaving 5 bases between them. Germline V CDR1 and CDR2: SGHNT, YENEEA. The CDR3 spans 12 residues. CDR3 protein: CASSHTTDTQYF. In nucleotides, the CDR3 is TGTGCCAGCAGCCACACCACAGATACGCAGTATTTT.

This clone was recorded only once. J is TRBJ2-7 and V is TRBV9; 7 positions match TRBD2. The CDR3 is made up of 15 amino acids. The germline CDR1 and CDR2 sequences are SGDLS and YYNGEE. With 3 bases clipped from V and 4 bases from J, the junction kept 10 bases outside the gene matches. The CDR3 is CASSAQVEGGYEQYF. The CDR3 DNA reads as TGTGCCAGCAGCGCCCAGGTAGAGGGAGGGTACGAGCAGTACTTC.

The rearrangement uses TRBV6-4 and TRBJ1-3; no firm D call. The CDR3 length is 15 residues. Trimming left V 4 bases short and J 0 bases short, with 10 bases between. Per the germline V gene, CDR1 is MRHNA and CDR2 is SNTAGT. The CDR3 DNA reads as TGTGCCAGCAGTGTCAGCGGGGTCTCTGGAAACACCATATATTTT. This sequence encodes CASSVSGVSGNTIYF.

The chain links TRBV11-2 to TRBJ1-1; possible D gene TRBD1, 6 bases. This CDR3 region has 14 residues. The V gene's germline CDR1 is SGHAT and CDR2 FQNNGV. Trimming took 1 base from V and 2 from J, leaving 8 bases between them. CDR3 in DNA: TGTGCCAGCAGCTTAGCAGGGGTTAACACTGAAGCTTTCTTT. Protein: CASSLAGVNTEAFF. Full variable domain (missing parts from reference TRBV11-2 and TRBJ1-1): EAGVAQSPRYKIIEKRQSVAFWCNPISGHATLYWYQQILGQGPKLLIQFQNNGVVDDSQLPKDRFSAERLKGVDSTLKIQPAKLEDSAVYLCASSLAGVNTEAFFGQGTRLTVV.

In regard to this clone: Compared with germline, one end of the junction differs, possibly owing to a read error. The V call is TRBV2, the J call TRBJ1-2; 10 bases are a match to TRBD1. CDR3 length equals 11 residues. The V gene's germline CDR1 is SNHLY and CDR2 FYNNEI. CDR3 loop: CAVSGQGGDFF. DNA of the CDR3: TGTGCCGTCTCCGGACAGGGGGGGGACTTCTTC.

The V gene is TRBV6-5, the J gene TRBJ2-2; TRBD2 is a possible D gene (6 bases). The germline V gene encodes CDR1 MNHEY and CDR2 SVGAGI. The CDR3 sequence is 15 residues long. The V end was cut by 2 bases, the J end by 5 bases, with 12 bases between. The CDR3 sequence: CASSYSRGGTGELFF. The CDR3 region has the DNA TGTGCCAGCAGTTACAGTAGGGGAGGAACCGGGGAGCTGTTTTTT.